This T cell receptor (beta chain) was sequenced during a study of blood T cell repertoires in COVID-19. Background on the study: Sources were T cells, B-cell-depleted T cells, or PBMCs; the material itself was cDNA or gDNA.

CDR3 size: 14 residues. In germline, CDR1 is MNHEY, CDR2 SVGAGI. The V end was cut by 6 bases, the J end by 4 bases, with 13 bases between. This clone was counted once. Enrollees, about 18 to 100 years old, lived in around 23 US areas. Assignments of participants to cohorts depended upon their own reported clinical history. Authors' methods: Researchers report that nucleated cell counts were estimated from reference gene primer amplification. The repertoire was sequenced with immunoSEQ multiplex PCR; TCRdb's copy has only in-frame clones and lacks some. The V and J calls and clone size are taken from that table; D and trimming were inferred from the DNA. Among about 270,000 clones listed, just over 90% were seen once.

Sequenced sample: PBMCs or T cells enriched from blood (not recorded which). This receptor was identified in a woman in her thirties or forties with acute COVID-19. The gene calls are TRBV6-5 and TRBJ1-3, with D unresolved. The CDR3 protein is CASSRGRGGNTIYF. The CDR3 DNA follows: TGTGCCAGCAGCAGAGGACGCGGGGGAAACACCATATATTTT.